This T cell receptor (beta chain) was recovered during a study of T-cell reconstitution after alpha-beta-depleted transplantation in children. It was with unique molecular identifiers that the TCRbeta library was prepared. TCRdb recomputed calls from the PCR reads with MiXCR, one row per CDR3 protein. The table records 200,000 to 300,000 distinct CDR3 sequences, around 13% of them present only once. J was trimmed by 0 bases and V by 8 bases; bases with no gene match: 7. The CDR3 consists of 16 residues. CDR1 and CDR2 (germline): MNHNS, SASEGT. V and J are TRBV6-1 and TRBJ2-6; TRBD1 matches 7 bases. The origin of this receptor is a human donor who donated a stem cell graft to a child with acute lymphoblastic leukemia. Specimen: PBMCs from the stem cell graft donor, collected from the stem cell graft. The CDR3 DNA is TGTGCCAGCGAGGGACAGAAATACTCTGGGGCCAACGTCCTGACTTTC. Its translation is CASEGQKYSGANVLTF.